What follows are 16 T cell receptor beta chains derived from one specimen sequenced in a study of T cells after yellow fever vaccination. TCRdb itself ran the 5' RACE reads through MiXCR, one entry per CDR3 protein. The data hold approximately 110,000 distinct CDR3 sequences, with roughly 6.7% observed a single time. This specimen was CD4+ T cells sorted from PBMCs, taken around 10 days after the first yellow fever vaccination. Receptor source: a man between 18 and 29 years old who received the YFV17D yellow fever vaccine.

This clonotype was seen many times. V usage is TRBV15 and J usage is TRBJ2-2; possibly TRBD2 for D (6 bases). CDR1 is LNHNV, CDR2 YYDKDF, per germline (reference sequence). The V gene lost 0 bases and the J gene lost 7 bases, with 9 bases spanning the gap. The CDR3 contains 14 residues. The CDR3 loop is CATSRDGGIGELFF. DNA of the CDR3: TGTGCCACCAGCAGAGATGGGGGGATCGGGGAGCTGTTTTTT.

Ten or more counts support this clonotype. The chain has TRBV12-3 or TRBV12-4 and TRBJ2-5, with unresolved D. The CDR3 contains 14 residues. Trimming took 3 bases from V and 2 from J, leaving 10 bases between them. CDR3 in DNA: TGTGCCAGCAGTTTTCCCCCCCGGCAAGAGACCCAGTACTTC. This sequence encodes CASSFPPRQETQYF.

Of note for this clonotype: At one boundary the junction diverges from the germline segment, which might be a read error. V is TRBV7-9 and J is TRBJ2-4, with D uncertain. The CDR3 length is 14 residues. From germline, CDR1 is SEHNR and CDR2 FQNEAQ (reference sequence). The CDR3 spells CASSLGLANNIQYF. In nucleotides, the CDR3 is TGTGCCAGCAGCTTAGGACTGGCCAATAACATTCAGTACTTC.

This clonotype has at least ten counts. The rearrangement uses TRBV29-1 and TRBJ1-1; D remains unclear. The V gene's germline CDR1 is SQVTM and CDR2 ANQGSEA. The V and J ends lost 6 bases and 4 bases respectively, with 12 bases between them. There are 12 residues in the CDR3. CDR3 in amino acids: CSVRGTFTEAFF. DNA for the CDR3: TGCAGCGTCAGAGGAACCTTCACTGAAGCTTTCTTT.

Many counts were recorded for this clonotype. The V call is TRBV6-6, the J call TRBJ1-5; D remains ambiguous. Germline assignment: CDR1 MNHNY and CDR2 SVGAGI (reference sequence). The CDR3 loop spans 13 amino acids. V lost 0 bases and J 5 bases, leaving 5 bases between the germline ends. This CDR3 reads CASSYSRDQPQHF. CDR3 nucleotide sequence: TGTGCCAGCAGTTACTCGAGAGATCAGCCCCAGCATTTT.

This clonotype came up many times. V gene TRBV12-3 or TRBV12-4 combines with J gene TRBJ2-2; 7 positions agree with TRBD1. The CDR3 consists of 14 residues. Trimming took 2 bases from V and 7 from J; bases not matched to a gene: 4. CDR3 in amino acids: CASSLRGGSGELFF. The CDR3 bases are TGTGCCAGCAGTTTAAGAGGGGGCAGCGGGGAGCTGTTTTTT.

The rearrangement uses TRBV5-3 and TRBJ2-5; D remains ambiguous. TRBV5-3 is an open reading frame whose function is uncertain. V was trimmed by 8 bases and J by 5 bases, leaving 19 bases between them. The CDR3 extends over 14 amino acids. For the CDR3, the DNA is TGTGCCAGGGGCCCTGGGGTCCTATGGGAGACCCAGTACTTC. Residues: CARGPGVLWETQYF.

This clonotype showed up many times. The chain is built from TRBV5-6 and TRBJ2-3; D may be TRBD1 (5 bases). Trimming shortened V by 1 base and J by 5 bases, and 17 bases separated the two germline ends. This CDR3 contains 16 residues. Looked up from germline, CDR1 is SGHDT and CDR2 is YYEEEE. CDR3 loop: CASSLPGLGQVDTQYF. The CDR3 coding sequence is TGTGCCAGCAGCTTGCCTGGATTGGGGCAGGTAGATACGCAGTATTTT.

This clonotype has a count of ten or more. The V call is TRBV12-3 or TRBV12-4, the J call TRBJ2-5, with a weak D call TRBD2 (5 bases). V lost 6 bases and J 10 bases, leaving 18 bases between the germline ends. The CDR3 contains 13 residues. CDR3 in amino acids: CASSKDLGRGQYF. For the CDR3, the DNA is TGTGCCAGCAGCAAGGACTTGGGCCGAGGCCAGTACTTC.

Ten or more counts support this clonotype. The V and J genes are TRBV20-1 and TRBJ2-2; TRBD2 matches 10 bases. Germline CDR1 reads DFQATT; CDR2 reads SNEGSKA (reference sequence). This CDR3 contains 15 residues. With 5 bases clipped from V and 6 bases from J, the junction kept 9 bases outside the gene matches. The CDR3 region has the DNA TGCAGTGCTCCCTCACTAGCGGGGCTACCCGGGGAGCTGTTTTTT. It is translated as CSAPSLAGLPGELFF.

This clonotype was recorded at least ten times. The chain carries TRBV6-1 and TRBJ1-5; D remains ambiguous. The CDR3 spans 16 residues. V lost 0 bases and J lost 7, with 16 bases in between. Germline CDR1 reads MNHNS; CDR2 reads SASEGT. This CDR3 reads CASSEALPTPWQPQHF. The CDR3 DNA follows: TGTGCCAGCAGTGAAGCATTGCCGACCCCATGGCAGCCCCAGCATTTT.

Ten or more counts support this clonotype. CDR3 bases: TGCGCCAGCAGCTTGATCCCAGAGAGCTACGAGCAGTACTTC. Residues: CASSLIPESYEQYF. The chain couples TRBV5-1 to TRBJ2-7, with no clear D. Germline lookup yields CDR1 SGHRS and CDR2 YFSETQ. This CDR3 spans 14 amino acids. Trimming pared 1 base from V and 3 bases from J, leaving 11 bases between.

The CDR3 sequence is CSAQFVRTGIYGYTF. CDR3 sequence (DNA): TGCAGTGCCCAATTTGTGCGGACAGGGATCTATGGCTACACCTTC. The rearrangement uses TRBV20-1 and TRBJ1-2; 8 bases are a match to TRBD1. Germline CDR1 is DFQATT and CDR2 is SNEGSKA (reference sequence). The trim removed 6 bases at V and 4 bases at J, leaving 13 bases unmatched. This CDR3 is built from 15 residues.

This chain links TRBV5-1 with TRBJ1-6, with a possible D match to TRBD1 (6 bases). V lost 0 bases and J 1 base, leaving 8 bases between the germline ends. Germline V gene sequence: CDR1 SGHRS, CDR2 YFSETQ. The CDR3 runs to 16 residues. The CDR3 region is CASSLDRESYNSPLHF. For the CDR3, the DNA is TGCGCCAGCAGCTTGGACAGGGAGTCCTATAATTCACCCCTCCACTTT.

The chain joins TRBV5-1 to TRBJ2-3; perhaps TRBD1 as D (5 bases). The ends were cut back, 5 bases at V and 0 bases at J, with 13 bases in the middle. There are 15 residues in the CDR3. Germline lookup yields CDR1 SGHRS and CDR2 YFSETQ. The CDR3 reads CASRSPGLSTDTQYF. In DNA, the CDR3 is TGCGCCAGCAGATCCCCAGGGTTAAGCACAGATACGCAGTATTTT.

This clonotype was seen at least ten times. The rearrangement uses TRBV6-5 and TRBJ2-2, with D possibly matching TRBD1 (6 bases). Trimming left V 2 bases short and J 5 bases short, with 12 bases between. There are 15 residues in the CDR3. Per germline, CDR1 MNHEY and CDR2 SVGAGI. Here the CDR3 reads CASSYPGVRTGELFF. CDR3 coding DNA: TGTGCCAGCAGTTACCCAGGGGTTCGTACCGGGGAGCTGTTTTTT.